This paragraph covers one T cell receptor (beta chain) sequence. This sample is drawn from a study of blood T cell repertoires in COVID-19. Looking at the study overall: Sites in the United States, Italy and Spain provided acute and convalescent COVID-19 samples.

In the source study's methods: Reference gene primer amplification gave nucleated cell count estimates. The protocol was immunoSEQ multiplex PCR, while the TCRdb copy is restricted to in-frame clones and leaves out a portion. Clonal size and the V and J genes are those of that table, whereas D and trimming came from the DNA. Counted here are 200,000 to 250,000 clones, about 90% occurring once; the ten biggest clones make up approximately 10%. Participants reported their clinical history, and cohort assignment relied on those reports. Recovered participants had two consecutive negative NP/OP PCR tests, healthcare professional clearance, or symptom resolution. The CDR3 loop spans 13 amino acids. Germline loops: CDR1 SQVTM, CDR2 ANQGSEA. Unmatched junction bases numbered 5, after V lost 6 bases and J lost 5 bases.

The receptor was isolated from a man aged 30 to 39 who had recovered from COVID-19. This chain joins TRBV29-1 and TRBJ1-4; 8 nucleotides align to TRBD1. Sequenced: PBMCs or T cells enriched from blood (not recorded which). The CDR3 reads CSVDRGTNEKLFF. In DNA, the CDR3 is TGCAGCGTCGACAGGGGAACAAATGAAAAACTGTTTTTT.